The T cell receptor (beta chain) described here comes from a study of blood T cell repertoires in COVID-19. Profiled with immunoSEQ multiplex PCR; TCRdb holds only in-frame clones, not every one. The table shows 99,000 or so clones, with 91% occurring only once. CDR3 length equals 16 residues. V lost 1 base, J lost 7 bases, and 17 bases lay in between. The germline CDR1 and CDR2 sequences are SEHNR and FQNEAQ (reference sequence). The specimen was peripheral blood. The sequence came from a human donor in a cohort sampled during active COVID-19. The V gene is TRBV7-9, the J gene TRBJ1-3, with D perhaps matching TRBD1 (6 bases). CDR3: CASSLELSGAWNTIYF. In nucleotides, the CDR3 is TGTGCCAGCAGCTTAGAGTTGTCAGGGGCTTGGAACACCATATATTTT.